The clone carrying this TCR beta chain was recorded only once. Its antigen is unknown. Around 40,000 productive templates were obtained per sample on average. Sequenced by immunoSEQ multiplex PCR; TCRdb stores in-frame clones only, minus some. The table lists more than 3,500 clones, 82% of them singletons. The sample originates from a study of STAT3 mutations in large granular lymphocyte leukemia. As for the study in general: Roughly half the longitudinally sequenced T-LGLL patients had canonical STAT3 mutations.

The V end lost 5 bases, the J end lost 1 base, and 6 bases lay between the germline ends. Germline CDR1 reads SGHRS; CDR2 reads YFSETQ. CDR3 length: 13 amino acids. Study observations and caveats: Sampling intervals varied between patients and samples. Clonal expansion was inferred from samples taken at other timepoints. At least one immunodominant TCR beta clonotype appeared in every T-cell large granular lymphocyte leukemia patient.

The source material was peripheral blood mononuclear cells. This TCR derives from a boy aged 5-17 years with T-cell large granular lymphocyte leukemia. Some clones in this sample may be carry-over from other donors' samples. The chain has TRBV5-1 and TRBJ2-2; D unresolved. The CDR3: CASSPGNTGELFF. The CDR3 nucleotides read TGCGCCAGCAGTCCAGGGAACACCGGGGAGCTGTTTTTT.